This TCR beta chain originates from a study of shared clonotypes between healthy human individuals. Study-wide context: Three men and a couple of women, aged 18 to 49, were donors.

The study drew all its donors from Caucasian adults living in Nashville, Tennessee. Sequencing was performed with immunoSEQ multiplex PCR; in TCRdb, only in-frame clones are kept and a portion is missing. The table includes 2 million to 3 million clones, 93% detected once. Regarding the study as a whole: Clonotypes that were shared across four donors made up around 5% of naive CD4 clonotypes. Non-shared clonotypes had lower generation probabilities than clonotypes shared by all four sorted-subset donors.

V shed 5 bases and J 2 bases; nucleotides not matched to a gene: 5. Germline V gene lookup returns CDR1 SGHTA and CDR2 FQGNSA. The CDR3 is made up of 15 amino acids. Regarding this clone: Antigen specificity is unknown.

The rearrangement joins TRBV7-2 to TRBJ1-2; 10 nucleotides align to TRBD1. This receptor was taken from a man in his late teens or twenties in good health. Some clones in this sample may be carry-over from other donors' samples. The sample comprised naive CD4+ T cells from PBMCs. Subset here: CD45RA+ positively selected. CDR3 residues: CASSGTGAINYGYTF. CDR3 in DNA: TGTGCCAGCAGCGGGACAGGGGCAATAAACTATGGCTACACCTTC.